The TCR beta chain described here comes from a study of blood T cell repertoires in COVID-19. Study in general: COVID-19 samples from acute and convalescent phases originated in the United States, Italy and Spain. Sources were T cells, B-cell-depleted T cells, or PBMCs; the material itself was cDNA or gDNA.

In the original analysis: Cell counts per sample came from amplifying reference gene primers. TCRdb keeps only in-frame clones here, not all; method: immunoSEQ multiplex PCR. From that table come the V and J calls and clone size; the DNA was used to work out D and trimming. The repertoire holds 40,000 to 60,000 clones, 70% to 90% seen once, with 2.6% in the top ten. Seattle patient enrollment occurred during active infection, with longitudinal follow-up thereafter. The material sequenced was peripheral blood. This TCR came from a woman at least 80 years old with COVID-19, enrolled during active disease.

In nucleotides, the CDR3 is TGTGCCAGCAGTTCTAGACAGGGTTTTTCACCCCTCCACTTT. Amino acid sequence: CASSSRQGFSPLHF. The J gene is TRBJ1-6, the V gene TRBV27; 7 bases match TRBD1. The CDR3 totals 14 residues. J gave up 9 bases and V 4 bases, and 6 bases lay outside the gene matches. Looked up from germline, CDR1 is MNHEY and CDR2 is SMNVEV (reference sequence).